This T cell receptor (beta chain) was found in a study of blood T cells in healthy people across ages. Alongside a J-beta primer mix, a sample-barcoded 5' primer served in a second PCR lasting 7 to 11 cycles. Tagging of each cDNA molecule was performed by a template-switch adaptor with 12 random nucleotides. TCRdb re-analysed the 5' RACE reads in MiXCR, keeping a single row per CDR3 protein. The sample records about 1.7 million distinct CDR3 sequences, over 25% being singletons. Comments on this clonotype: Its cognate antigen is unknown.

Study-wide results and caveats: Getting older went along with TCR beta diversity per million T cells dropping roughly linearly. Naive T cell percentage showed a strong correlation with the diversity of TCR beta. Comparison with aged donors showed that long-lived donors had more naive CD4+ cells and higher diversity.

In germline, CDR1 is KGHSH, CDR2 LQKENI. Trimming removed 1 base at V and 6 bases at J, with 7 bases between. The CDR3 sequence is 13 residues long. The TCR originated in a woman under 40 in good health. The specimen was blood. The chain joins TRBV18 to TRBJ2-1; no firm D call. The CDR3 is CASSPQSSNEQFF. The CDR3 coding sequence is TGTGCCAGCTCACCACAGTCCAGCAATGAGCAGTTCTTC.